The rows below give T cell receptor beta chains drawn from one sample of a study of blood T cells in healthy people across ages. Via MiXCR, TCRdb re-called the 5' RACE reads, giving one row per CDR3 protein. The data hold 1.5 million to 2 million distinct CDR3 sequences, with 28% observed a single time. The sample comprised blood. The receptors were sampled from a woman in her thirties in good health. The CDR3 runs from the conserved cysteine through the conserved F or W. A D gene is named only where the DNA matches it firmly. Where a row states a size, it is once, few, many or the class of an expanded clone; other rows omit it.

J gene: TRBJ1-3; D gene: NA; V gene: TRBV4-3; clone size: NA; CDR3 DNA: TGCGCCAGCAGCCAAGATCGGAACGGTGGAAACACCATATATTTT; CDR3 protein: CASSQDRNGGNTIYF
J gene: TRBJ2-3; D gene: NA; V gene: TRBV5-1; clone size: few; CDR3 DNA: TGCGCCAGCAGCATAGGGATAGCCGACACAGATACGCAGTATTTT; CDR3 protein: CASSIGIADTDTQYF
J gene: TRBJ2-5; D gene: NA; V gene: TRBV7-2; clone size: few; CDR3 DNA: TGTGCCAGCACCCCGGGAACTGGAATATCAAGAGAGACCCAGTACTTC; CDR3 protein: CASTPGTGISRETQYF
J gene: TRBJ2-1; D gene: NA; V gene: TRBV7-2; clone size: NA; CDR3 DNA: TGTGCCAGCAGCTTAGTTCGGAAAGAGACCCAGTTCTTC; CDR3 protein: CASSLVRKETQFF
J gene: TRBJ2-5; D gene: NA; V gene: TRBV30; clone size: NA; CDR3 DNA: TGTGCCTGGAGTGTACAACTATCGGATGAGCAGTACTTC; CDR3 protein: CAWSVQLSDEQYF
J gene: TRBJ1-4; D gene: NA; V gene: TRBV7-9; clone size: few; CDR3 DNA: TGTGCCAGCAGTCTTACAGGGCCTCCTAATGAAAAACTGTTTTTT; CDR3 protein: CASSLTGPPNEKLFF
J gene: TRBJ2-3; D gene: NA; V gene: TRBV5-1; clone size: NA; CDR3 DNA: TGCGCCAGCAGCTTGGTCGAGGGACGGTCCACAGATACGCAGTATTTT; CDR3 protein: CASSLVEGRSTDTQYF
J gene: TRBJ2-3; D gene: NA; V gene: TRBV7-9; clone size: few; CDR3 DNA: TGTGCCAGCAGCTCCGGGGGCAACGAACTGACAGATACGCAGTATTTT; CDR3 protein: CASSSGGNELTDTQYF
J gene: TRBJ2-3; D gene: TRBD1; V gene: TRBV14; clone size: NA; CDR3 DNA: TGTGCCAGCTTGAGGGGGCCCACAGATACGCAGTATTTT; CDR3 protein: CASLRGPTDTQYF
J gene: TRBJ1-1; D gene: NA; V gene: TRBV14; clone size: NA; CDR3 DNA: TGTGCCAGCAGCCGTTTAGGACACCTGAACACTGAAGCTTTCTTT; CDR3 protein: CASSRLGHLNTEAFF
J gene: TRBJ2-3; D gene: NA; V gene: TRBV20-1; clone size: few; CDR3 DNA: TGCAGTGCTAGAGATCTAGAGATTACGCAGTATTTT; CDR3 protein: CSARDLEITQYF
J gene: TRBJ2-4; D gene: TRBD1; V gene: TRBV28; clone size: NA; CDR3 DNA: TGTGCCAGCAGTACAAAAGGGGGCGCGAGGAGAGTTGGGGCCAAAAACATTCAGTACTTC; CDR3 protein: CASSTKGGARRVGAKNIQYF
J gene: TRBJ2-6; D gene: NA; V gene: TRBV30; clone size: NA; CDR3 DNA: TGTGCCTGTCCTCGGACGGGCCCTGGGGCCAACGTCCTGACTTTC; CDR3 protein: CACPRTGPGANVLTF
J gene: TRBJ1-4; D gene: TRBD1; V gene: TRBV2; clone size: NA; CDR3 DNA: TGTGCCAGCAGTTCCCGGGACAGGGGAACTGAAAAACTGTTTTTT; CDR3 protein: CASSSRDRGTEKLFF
J gene: TRBJ2-2; D gene: NA; V gene: TRBV4-1; clone size: NA; CDR3 DNA: TGCGCCAGCAGCCAAGTTATTGGGTCTTGGACCGGGGAGCTGTTTTTT; CDR3 protein: CASSQVIGSWTGELFF
J gene: TRBJ1-4; D gene: TRBD1; V gene: TRBV12-3/TRBV12-4; clone size: NA; CDR3 DNA: TGTGCCAGCACGAGGACAGGGTTAAACCAACGGTTTTTT; CDR3 protein: CASTRTGLNQRFF
J gene: TRBJ2-5; D gene: NA; V gene: TRBV7-2; clone size: few; CDR3 DNA: TGTGCCAGCAGCTTTATGAGTGCAGCGGAGACCCAGTACTTC; CDR3 protein: CASSFMSAAETQYF
J gene: TRBJ2-1; D gene: TRBD2; V gene: TRBV28; clone size: NA; CDR3 DNA: TGTGCCAGCAGTTTACAAGCGGGGGCGAGGAATGAGCAGTTCTTC; CDR3 protein: CASSLQAGARNEQFF
J gene: TRBJ2-3; D gene: NA; V gene: TRBV2; clone size: NA; CDR3 DNA: TGTGCCAGCAGTAATCGGGGCAGTTTGAGCACAGATACGCAGTATTTT; CDR3 protein: CASSNRGSLSTDTQYF
J gene: TRBJ2-1; D gene: NA; V gene: TRBV2; clone size: NA; CDR3 DNA: TGTGCCAGCAGTGGGGAAGCGGAATCCTACAATGAGCAGTTCTTC; CDR3 protein: CASSGEAESYNEQFF
J gene: TRBJ1-5; D gene: TRBD1; V gene: TRBV20-1; clone size: NA; CDR3 DNA: TGCAGCACCAGACAGGGGAAGGATCAGCCCCAGCATTTT; CDR3 protein: CSTRQGKDQPQHF
J gene: TRBJ2-3; D gene: TRBD2; V gene: TRBV5-1; clone size: few; CDR3 DNA: TGCGCCAGCAGCTTGGAGGGTAGCGGGTCCACAGATACGCAGTATTTT; CDR3 protein: CASSLEGSGSTDTQYF
J gene: TRBJ1-1; D gene: NA; V gene: TRBV9; clone size: NA; CDR3 DNA: TGTGCCAGCAGCGGAGGGCTCCAGCCTGAAGCTTTCTTT; CDR3 protein: CASSGGLQPEAFF
J gene: TRBJ2-7; D gene: NA; V gene: TRBV6-1; clone size: few; CDR3 DNA: TGTGCCAGCAGTGAAGCTCGCGGGGCGAGAATCTACGAGCAGTACTTC; CDR3 protein: CASSEARGARIYEQYF
J gene: TRBJ1-5; D gene: NA; V gene: TRBV7-6; clone size: NA; CDR3 DNA: TGTGCCAGCAGCCCCGAAGGCCAAGGGAATCAGCCCCAGCATTTT; CDR3 protein: CASSPEGQGNQPQHF
J gene: TRBJ2-6; D gene: NA; V gene: TRBV7-2; clone size: NA; CDR3 DNA: TGTGCCAGCACCAGAATTGGGGGTACTGGGGCCAACGTCCTGACTTTC; CDR3 protein: CASTRIGGTGANVLTF
J gene: TRBJ1-1; D gene: NA; V gene: TRBV6-5; clone size: NA; CDR3 DNA: TGTGCCTGTCAAGGGGCGGGGGTAGGAGCTTTCTTT; CDR3 protein: CACQGAGVGAFF
J gene: TRBJ2-7; D gene: NA; V gene: TRBV10-3; clone size: few; CDR3 DNA: TGTGCCGTCCTAACGGGAGATACCGAGCAGTACTTC; CDR3 protein: CAVLTGDTEQYF
J gene: TRBJ2-7; D gene: TRBD1; V gene: TRBV20-1; clone size: many; CDR3 DNA: TGCAGTGCTATCCTCGGACAGGATCCTTCCTACGAGCAGTACTTC; CDR3 protein: CSAILGQDPSYEQYF
J gene: TRBJ1-2; D gene: NA; V gene: TRBV6-2/TRBV6-3; clone size: few; CDR3 DNA: TGTGCCAGCAGTACATCACCCGCCTTCTATGGCTACACCTTC; CDR3 protein: CASSTSPAFYGYTF
J gene: TRBJ1-2; D gene: NA; V gene: TRBV6-5; clone size: many; CDR3 DNA: TGTGCCAGCAGTACGGGGGGTCGTGGCTACACCTTC; CDR3 protein: CASSTGGRGYTF
J gene: TRBJ1-4; D gene: TRBD1; V gene: TRBV4-1; clone size: NA; CDR3 DNA: TGCGCCACCAGGGGGGCCCCCGCTAATGAAAAACTGTTTTTT; CDR3 protein: CATRGAPANEKLFF
J gene: TRBJ2-7; D gene: NA; V gene: TRBV6-6; clone size: few; CDR3 DNA: TGTGCCAGCAGCCCCCGGAGGGGCAAAGAGGCGACCTACGAGCAGTACTTC; CDR3 protein: CASSPRRGKEATYEQYF
J gene: TRBJ2-5; D gene: NA; V gene: TRBV29-1; clone size: few; CDR3 DNA: TGCAGCGTTGTATATGGCCAAGAGACCCAGTACTTC; CDR3 protein: CSVVYGQETQYF
J gene: TRBJ1-5; D gene: TRBD1; V gene: TRBV12-3/TRBV12-4; clone size: few; CDR3 DNA: TGTGCCAGCAGTTCCGTCTGGACAGGGGGAATTTATAGCAATCAGCCCCAGCATTTT; CDR3 protein: CASSSVWTGGIYSNQPQHF
J gene: TRBJ2-5; D gene: NA; V gene: TRBV5-1; clone size: few; CDR3 DNA: TGCGCCAGCAGCTTGAGCGATCAGGGGACCCAGTACTTC; CDR3 protein: CASSLSDQGTQYF
J gene: TRBJ2-7; D gene: NA; V gene: TRBV4-3; clone size: few; CDR3 DNA: TGCGCCAGCAGCCACCAATACAGGTCGCTGGACGAGCAGTACTTC; CDR3 protein: CASSHQYRSLDEQYF
J gene: TRBJ1-1; D gene: NA; V gene: TRBV10-3; clone size: many; CDR3 DNA: TGTGCCATCAGCAAAGTTGACAGCCTGAACACTGAAGCTTTCTTT; CDR3 protein: CAISKVDSLNTEAFF
J gene: TRBJ2-3; D gene: NA; V gene: TRBV27; clone size: NA; CDR3 DNA: TGTGCCAGCAGTTGGGGGCGGGGGCGCACAGATACGCAGTATTTT; CDR3 protein: CASSWGRGRTDTQYF
J gene: TRBJ2-5; D gene: TRBD2; V gene: TRBV6-6; clone size: NA; CDR3 DNA: TGTGCCAGCAAGCTAGCGGGGTTCAATGAGCAGTACTTC; CDR3 protein: CASKLAGFNEQYF
J gene: TRBJ1-5; D gene: NA; V gene: TRBV12-3/TRBV12-4; clone size: NA; CDR3 DNA: TGTGCCAGCAGCCCCTATTTGACAGGCAGTGAGCAGCCCCAGCATTTT; CDR3 protein: CASSPYLTGSEQPQHF
J gene: TRBJ2-7; D gene: TRBD2; V gene: TRBV20-1; clone size: NA; CDR3 DNA: TGCAGTGCTAGGGACGGCAGCGGGAGGGGAATTTACGAGCAGTACTTC; CDR3 protein: CSARDGSGRGIYEQYF
J gene: TRBJ2-3; D gene: NA; V gene: TRBV29-1; clone size: NA; CDR3 DNA: TGCAGTAGCACACAGGGACCAGATACGCAGTATTTT; CDR3 protein: CSSTQGPDTQYF
J gene: TRBJ1-2; D gene: NA; V gene: TRBV20-1; clone size: NA; CDR3 DNA: TGCAGTGCCGCCCGGGGGTCCTATGGCTACACCTTC; CDR3 protein: CSAARGSYGYTF
J gene: TRBJ1-2; D gene: TRBD1; V gene: TRBV28; clone size: NA; CDR3 DNA: TGTGCCAGCCGTTGGACAGGGTACGGCTACACCTTC; CDR3 protein: CASRWTGYGYTF
J gene: TRBJ2-3; D gene: TRBD2; V gene: TRBV5-1; clone size: few; CDR3 DNA: TGCGCCAGCAGCTTCAACGGGGGGGATACGCAGTATTTT; CDR3 protein: CASSFNGGDTQYF
J gene: TRBJ1-2; D gene: NA; V gene: TRBV7-9; clone size: once; CDR3 DNA: TGTGCCACCCTCAGGCCCGACCAGTCGAGCTATGGCTACACCTTC; CDR3 protein: CATLRPDQSSYGYTF
J gene: TRBJ1-2; D gene: TRBD1; V gene: TRBV9; clone size: NA; CDR3 DNA: TGTGCCAGCAGCGTCTTGACAGGGCATGGCTACACCTTC; CDR3 protein: CASSVLTGHGYTF
J gene: TRBJ2-3; D gene: TRBD2; V gene: TRBV12-3/TRBV12-4; clone size: NA; CDR3 DNA: TGTGCCAGCAGTTCGCGGGAGGGCGGAAATACGCAGTATTTT; CDR3 protein: CASSSREGGNTQYF
J gene: TRBJ2-7; D gene: NA; V gene: TRBV10-2; clone size: NA; CDR3 DNA: TGCGCCAGCAGTAAGAGGCAGTACGAGCAGTACTTC; CDR3 protein: CASSKRQYEQYF
J gene: TRBJ2-5; D gene: NA; V gene: TRBV14; clone size: few; CDR3 DNA: TGTGCCAGCAGCCCTCTGTGGGGCTCGCAAGAGACCCAGTACTTC; CDR3 protein: CASSPLWGSQETQYF